This T cell receptor beta chain was identified during a study of control samples from healthy donors and cancer patients. Measured with immunoSEQ multiplex PCR; TCRdb has only the in-frame clones, and not every one. The sample has approximately 150,000 clones, approximately 94% seen once. V lost 2 bases to trimming and J lost 0 bases, with 8 bases between them. The CDR3 extends over 16 amino acids. CDR1 and CDR2 from the germline V gene are MNHEY and SMNVEV (reference sequence). Sequences were obtained from PBMCs. The receptor was isolated from a man in his 60s with colorectal cancer. This chain connects TRBV27 to TRBJ1-6; no clear D gene. The CDR3 coding sequence is TGTGCCAGCAGTTTAGGTCTGAGCTCCTATAATTCACCCCTCCACTTT. This gives the protein CASSLGLSSYNSPLHF.